The rows below give T cell receptor beta chains drawn from one sample of a study of T cell changes during pregnancy in multiple sclerosis. TCRdb's table, derived via immunoSEQ multiplex PCR, lists solely in-frame clones and lacks some. The profile shows tens of thousands of clones, around nine tenths of them singletons. The input for sequencing was CD8+ T cells from peripheral blood mononuclear cells, taken in the third trimester of pregnancy. The receptor source for this set is a female donor with multiple sclerosis, enrolled in a pregnancy study. CDR3s include the opening cysteine and the closing phenylalanine or tryptophan. D genes are given only for firm matches. Rows give clone size only sometimes, using once, few, many, or a class for an expanded clone.

>TRBJ2-7|TRBV9|.|TRBD1
CASSVGDRGYEQYF
TGTGCCAGCAGCGTGGGGGACAGGGGCTACGAGCAGTACTTC
>TRBJ2-7|TRBV5-1|.|.
CASSLGGVDYEQYF
TGCGCCAGCAGCTTGGGCGGGGTGGACTACGAGCAGTACTTC
>TRBJ2-1|TRBV5-6|.|.
CASSLGPEQFF
TGTGCCAGCAGCTTGGGGCCTGAGCAGTTCTTC
>TRBJ2-7|TRBV7-9|.|.
CASSSGRSSYEQYF
TGTGCCAGCAGCTCGGGGAGAAGCTCCTACGAGCAGTACTTC
>TRBJ2-3|TRBV9|.|TRBD2
CASKGTSGGATDTQYF
TGTGCCAGTAAAGGGACTAGCGGGGGGGCGACAGATACGCAGTATTTT
>TRBJ1-3|TRBV19|.|.
CASSPRLISGNTIYF
TGTGCCAGTAGTCCCCGACTGATCTCTGGAAACACCATATATTTT
>TRBJ1-1|TRBV11-2|.|TRBD1
CASSRQGPEAFF
TGTGCCAGCAGCCGACAGGGACCTGAAGCTTTCTTT
>TRBJ2-7|TRBV6-1|.|TRBD1
CASSEATGSSYEQYF
TGTGCCAGCAGTGAAGCGACAGGGAGCTCCTACGAGCAGTACTTC
>TRBJ1-2|TRBV6-6|.|.
CASSFQARGSGYTF
TGTGCCAGCAGTTTTCAGGCTAGGGGCTCGGGCTACACCTTC
>TRBJ1-5|TRBV2|few|.
CASSDQDTHSNQPQHF
TGTGCCAGCAGTGACCAGGACACCCATAGCAATCAGCCCCAGCATTTT
>TRBJ2-5|TRBV7-9|.|.
CASSLADRFQETQYF
TGTGCCAGCAGCTTAGCCGACAGGTTCCAAGAGACCCAGTACTTC
>TRBJ2-5|TRBV11-2|.|.
CASSLANQETQYF
TGTGCCAGCAGCTTAGCCAACCAAGAGACCCAGTACTTC
>TRBJ2-3|TRBV6-4|few|TRBD2
CASSDSSGGATDTQYF
TGTGCCAGCAGTGATTCAAGCGGGGGGGCCACAGATACGCAGTATTTT
>TRBJ2-7|TRBV7-9|.|.
CASSPTARDEQYF
TGTGCCAGCAGCCCAACCGCCCGGGACGAGCAGTACTTC
>TRBJ2-1|TRBV6-1|.|TRBD2
CASSEESGGAENDEQFF
TGTGCCAGCAGTGAAGAGAGCGGGGGGGCCGAGAATGATGAGCAGTTCTTC
>TRBJ1-2|TRBV6-6|.|.
CASSWVGGANYGYTF
TGTGCCAGCAGTTGGGTAGGCGGTGCTAACTATGGCTACACCTTC
>TRBJ1-1|TRBV6-5|.|.
CASSPGQPEAFF
TGTGCCAGCAGCCCCGGACAGCCTGAAGCTTTCTTT
>TRBJ2-7|TRBV6-1|many|TRBD2
CASSEHPELLAADDEQYF
TGTGCCAGCAGTGAGCACCCCGAGCTACTAGCGGCAGATGACGAGCAGTACTTC
>TRBJ1-3|TRBV19|few|.
CASRESSGNTIYF
TGTGCCAGTAGGGAGAGCTCTGGAAACACCATATATTTT
>TRBJ1-2|TRBV13|.|.
CASSSGDRGYTF
TGTGCCAGCAGCTCCGGAGACCGGGGCTACACCTTC
>TRBJ1-2|TRBV9|.|TRBD1
CASSVETNRGPGGYTF
TGTGCCAGCAGCGTAGAAACAAACAGGGGGCCTGGCGGCTACACCTTC
>TRBJ2-7|TRBV6-1|.|.
CASSEQDSSSYEQYF
TGTGCCAGCAGTGAACAGGACAGCAGCTCCTACGAGCAGTACTTC
>TRBJ2-1|TRBV6-6|once|TRBD2
CASRIAGAPYNEQFF
TGTGCCAGCAGGATAGCGGGGGCCCCCTACAATGAGCAGTTCTTC
>TRBJ2-1|TRBV5-4|.|TRBD2
CASSLGTPSGGFYEQFF
TGTGCCAGCAGCTTGGGTACTCCGAGCGGGGGGTTTTATGAGCAGTTCTTC
>TRBJ1-2|TRBV19|.|TRBD1
CASSIDREVYGYTF
TGTGCCAGTAGTATCGACAGGGAGGTCTATGGCTACACCTTC
>TRBJ2-7|TRBV4-1|few|.
CASSQYRGGRDEQYF
TGCGCCAGCAGCCAATACCGCGGGGGCAGGGACGAGCAGTACTTC
>TRBJ1-4|TRBV4-1|.|TRBD1
CASSPRDRTLEKLFF
TGCGCCAGCAGCCCCAGGGACAGGACGTTAGAAAAACTGTTTTTT
>TRBJ1-4|TRBV4-3|.|.
CASSQDREGLNEKLFF
TGCGCCAGCAGCCAAGATCGCGAGGGTCTAAATGAAAAACTGTTTTTT
>TRBJ1-2|TRBV5-1|.|TRBD1
CASSLVAGGATGYTF
TGCGCCAGCAGCTTGGTCGCAGGGGGCGCGACCGGCTACACCTTC
>TRBJ2-7|TRBV7-9|.|.
CASSFPGGYYEQYF
TGTGCCAGCAGCTTTCCCGGGGGTTACTACGAGCAGTACTTC
>TRBJ1-1|TRBV5-1|once|TRBD1
CASSSTGTGDTEAFF
TGCGCCAGCAGCTCTACCGGGACAGGGGACACTGAAGCTTTCTTT
>TRBJ2-1|TRBV4-3|.|TRBD2
CASSQGLAGGPIEYNEQFF
TGCGCCAGCAGCCAAGGACTAGCGGGGGGGCCTATAGAATACAATGAGCAGTTCTTC
>TRBJ2-1|TRBV15|.|TRBD2
CATSSLAGSYNEQFF
TGTGCCACCAGCTCTCTAGCGGGGAGCTACAATGAGCAGTTCTTC
>TRBJ1-2|TRBV4-1|.|.
CASSQDFLKELPGYGYTF
TGCGCCAGCAGCCAAGATTTTTTGAAGGAGCTCCCTGGCTATGGCTACACCTTC
>TRBJ1-5|TRBV7-5|.|.
CARSRFGVGGRYSNQPQHF
TGTGCCAGAAGCCGATTCGGGGTCGGGGGGCGATATAGCAATCAGCCCCAGCATTTT
>TRBJ2-7|TRBV13|few|TRBD1
CASSGLRDRGREQYF
TGTGCCAGCAGCGGTCTCCGGGACAGGGGGCGCGAGCAGTACTTC
>TRBJ1-1|TRBV4-1|.|TRBD1
CASSQRQGYTEAFF
TGCGCCAGCAGCCAGCGACAGGGATATACTGAAGCTTTCTTT
>TRBJ1-4|TRBV4-3|.|TRBD1
CASSQDPGQGRKLFF
TGCGCCAGCAGCCAAGATCCCGGACAGGGCCGCAAACTGTTTTTT
>TRBJ1-2|TRBV27|.|TRBD1
CASSFDGTGIGYTF
TGTGCCAGCAGTTTCGATGGGACAGGGATCGGCTACACCTTC
>TRBJ1-1|TRBV30|.|.
CASQPGWDTEAFF
TGTGCCTCCCAACCGGGGTGGGACACTGAAGCTTTCTTT
>TRBJ2-5|TRBV19|.|.
CASSIGAGGQAEETQYF
TGTGCCAGTAGTATTGGGGCAGGAGGGCAGGCTGAAGAGACCCAGTACTTC
>TRBJ1-1|TRBV7-9|.|.
CASSSAGQSARVEAFF
TGTGCCAGCAGCTCCGCCGGACAGTCAGCCAGGGTTGAAGCTTTCTTT
>TRBJ1-2|TRBV27|.|TRBD1
CASSYDRGDGYTF
TGTGCCAGCAGTTACGACAGGGGGGATGGCTACACCTTC
>TRBJ1-6|TRBV27|few|.
CASSITGNSPLHF
TGTGCCAGCAGTATAACAGGGAATTCACCCCTCCACTTT
>TRBJ1-4|TRBV27|once|.
CASSFSWGETNEKLFF
TGTGCCAGCAGTTTCTCGTGGGGGGAAACTAATGAAAAACTGTTTTTT